These T cell receptor beta chains were read from a single sample in a study of OX40 agonist ivuxolimab in advanced cancers. Measured with immunoSEQ multiplex PCR; TCRdb has only the in-frame clones, and not every one. In the table there are 60,000 to 70,000 clones, 80% to 90% of which are singletons. This specimen was CD4+ or CD8+ T cells sorted from blood, taken in a trial of the OX40 agonist ivuxolimab. Receptors originate from an adult with an advanced solid tumor such as melanoma, head and neck, liver or kidney cancer. Both conserved end residues are part of each CDR3. Where a row states a size, it is once, few, many or the class of an expanded clone; other rows omit it.

j_gene: TRBJ1-2; abundance: -; v_gene: TRBV18; CDR3aa: CASSPGSSSNYGYTF
j_gene: TRBJ2-2; abundance: -; v_gene: TRBV19; CDR3aa: CASSMRLGANTGELFF
j_gene: TRBJ2-5; abundance: -; v_gene: TRBV5-5; CDR3aa: CASSPGKPGETQYF
j_gene: TRBJ2-1; abundance: -; v_gene: TRBV7-2; CDR3aa: CASSPYGVGQGDNEQFF
j_gene: TRBJ2-2; abundance: -; v_gene: TRBV15; CDR3aa: CATSKNIGDTGELFF
j_gene: TRBJ2-1; abundance: once; v_gene: TRBV9; CDR3aa: CASSVGAGNEQFF
j_gene: TRBJ2-6; abundance: -; v_gene: TRBV2; CDR3aa: CATTGGAISGANVLTF
j_gene: TRBJ1-2; abundance: -; v_gene: TRBV30; CDR3aa: CAFHQETYGYTF
j_gene: TRBJ2-7; abundance: few; v_gene: TRBV4-2; CDR3aa: CASSQDRNEQYF
j_gene: TRBJ1-2; abundance: -; v_gene: TRBV6-5; CDR3aa: CASSYDRATNYGYTF
j_gene: TRBJ1-2; abundance: once; v_gene: TRBV25-1; CDR3aa: CASSGPRGYGYTF
j_gene: TRBJ2-5; abundance: -; v_gene: TRBV5-1; CDR3aa: CASSSTGNQETQYF
j_gene: TRBJ2-3; abundance: -; v_gene: TRBV29-1; CDR3aa: CSVVLEGDTQYF
j_gene: TRBJ1-1; abundance: -; v_gene: TRBV7-8; CDR3aa: CASSLGGDTEAFF
j_gene: TRBJ1-1; abundance: -; v_gene: TRBV18; CDR3aa: CASSPQGGANTEAFF
j_gene: TRBJ2-2; abundance: -; v_gene: TRBV30; CDR3aa: CAWSAVGAGELFF
j_gene: TRBJ2-6; abundance: -; v_gene: TRBV30; CDR3aa: CACQVGANVLTF
j_gene: TRBJ1-1; abundance: medium-sized; v_gene: TRBV18; CDR3aa: CASSPGQNTEAFF
j_gene: TRBJ2-3; abundance: -; v_gene: TRBV5-6; CDR3aa: CASSYLAGRTDTQYF
j_gene: TRBJ2-2; abundance: once; v_gene: TRBV4-3; CDR3aa: CASSQDLGGPGELFF
j_gene: TRBJ2-2; abundance: -; v_gene: TRBV19; CDR3aa: CASRQGATGELFF
j_gene: TRBJ2-1; abundance: -; v_gene: TRBV5-5; CDR3aa: CASSLFVSDQGINEQFF
j_gene: TRBJ2-7; abundance: -; v_gene: TRBV4-3; CDR3aa: CASSQEPGLAYEQYF
j_gene: TRBJ1-6; abundance: once; v_gene: TRBV5-1; CDR3aa: CASSWTGQNSPLHF
j_gene: TRBJ1-5; abundance: -; v_gene: TRBV18; CDR3aa: CASSLGQGASNQPQHF
j_gene: TRBJ2-7; abundance: -; v_gene: TRBV9; CDR3aa: CASSVSGTGPYEQYF
j_gene: TRBJ1-3; abundance: -; v_gene: TRBV11-2; CDR3aa: CASSQGSSGNTIYF
j_gene: TRBJ2-3; abundance: -; v_gene: TRBV7-8; CDR3aa: CASSLEGRGTDTQYF
j_gene: TRBJ1-2; abundance: -; v_gene: TRBV7-2; CDR3aa: CASSSPTGHYGYTF
j_gene: TRBJ1-4; abundance: -; v_gene: TRBV5-6; CDR3aa: CASSELDGGAEKLFF
j_gene: TRBJ1-2; abundance: -; v_gene: TRBV29-1; CDR3aa: CSVFLQANYGYTF
j_gene: TRBJ2-5; abundance: once; v_gene: TRBV27; CDR3aa: CASRARGLAGETQYF
j_gene: TRBJ2-6; abundance: -; v_gene: TRBV29-1; CDR3aa: CSVGQPRSGANVLTF
j_gene: TRBJ1-1; abundance: -; v_gene: TRBV2; CDR3aa: CASRTGTGGHTSEAFF
j_gene: TRBJ1-3; abundance: once; v_gene: TRBV7-8; CDR3aa: CASSFSDLSGNTIYF
j_gene: TRBJ1-1; abundance: few; v_gene: TRBV9; CDR3aa: CASSVGPPDVNTEAFF
j_gene: TRBJ2-3; abundance: -; v_gene: TRBV30; CDR3aa: CAWSVQGRWGGTQYF
j_gene: TRBJ2-2; abundance: -; v_gene: TRBV5-4; CDR3aa: CASAGEANTGELFF
j_gene: TRBJ2-1; abundance: -; v_gene: TRBV19; CDR3aa: CATNRRTSGVSYNEQFF
j_gene: TRBJ1-5; abundance: -; v_gene: TRBV4-3; CDR3aa: CASSQDPGGNQPQHF
j_gene: TRBJ2-2; abundance: -; v_gene: TRBV15; CDR3aa: CATSRDKLTAGELFF
j_gene: TRBJ2-3; abundance: -; v_gene: TRBV7-3; CDR3aa: CASSESGGGRDTQYF
j_gene: TRBJ1-2; abundance: -; v_gene: TRBV14; CDR3aa: CASSLQGGWNYGYTF
j_gene: TRBJ1-4; abundance: -; v_gene: TRBV30; CDR3aa: CAWRSYRNEKLFF
j_gene: TRBJ2-1; abundance: -; v_gene: TRBV7-3; CDR3aa: CASSTWTGTNDEQFF